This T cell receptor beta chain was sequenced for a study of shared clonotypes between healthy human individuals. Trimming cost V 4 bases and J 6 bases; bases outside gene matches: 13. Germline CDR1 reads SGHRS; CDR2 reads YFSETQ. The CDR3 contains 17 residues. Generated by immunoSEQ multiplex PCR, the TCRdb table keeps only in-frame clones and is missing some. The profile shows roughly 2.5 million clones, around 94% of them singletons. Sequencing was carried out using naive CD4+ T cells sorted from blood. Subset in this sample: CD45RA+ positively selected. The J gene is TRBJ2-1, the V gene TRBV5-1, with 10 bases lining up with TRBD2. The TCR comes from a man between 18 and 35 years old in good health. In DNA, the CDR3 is TGCGCCAGCAGCAGGCTTGACCTAGCGGGGGCGGGCAATGAGCAGTTCTTC. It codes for CASSRLDLAGAGNEQFF.